The 16 T cell receptor beta chains listed next were all sequenced from one sample in a study of T cells after yellow fever vaccination (dated by TCRdb to between 2017 and 2020). According to the study, the label for this sample's treatment or condition signals: live attenuated yellow fever vaccine strain. The library was prepared using 5' RACE. Sequencing used an Illumina NovaSeq 6000. The raw public data were reprocessed by TCRdb itself: fastp quality trimming at Q25, MiXCR clonotype calling, in-frame beta chains only. Each CDR3 protein appears once, grouped with its most common genes and DNA. This sample gives about 320,000 distinct CDR3 sequences in total; around 4.5% of them show up just once. The ten largest make up approximately 19% of the sample. Material: PBMCs, obtained 15 days after the yellow fever booster vaccination. The receptors were sampled from a young man who received the YFV17D yellow fever vaccine.

This clonotype was counted many times. V is TRBV9 and J is TRBJ2-5, with D possibly TRBD1 on 6 matching bases. Trimming removed 3 bases at V and 5 bases at J, with 23 bases between. The CDR3 totals 17 residues. Looked up from germline, CDR1 is SGDLS and CDR2 is YYNGEE. CDR3 protein: CASSAPFADSARETQYF. The CDR3 nucleotides are TGTGCCAGCAGCGCTCCGTTTGCGGACAGCGCTAGGGAGACCCAGTACTTC.

The gene calls are TRBV6-6 and TRBJ2-1; D ambiguous. Trimming removed 0 bases at V and 5 bases at J, with 8 bases between. Germline V CDR1 and CDR2: MNHNY, SVGAGI (reference sequence). The CDR3 extends over 14 amino acids. The CDR3 DNA is TGTGCCAGCAGTTACTCGACGCCCGACAATGAGCAGTTCTTC. This codes for CASSYSTPDNEQFF.

The chain joins TRBV7-9 to TRBJ2-3; D remains ambiguous. V shed 6 bases and J shed 2 bases, with 18 bases lying between them. The V gene's germline CDR1 is SEHNR and CDR2 FQNEAQ (reference sequence). This CDR3 comprises 16 residues. The CDR3 DNA sequence: TGTGCCAGCAGTTGGTTCCGACGGCGATTCACAGATACGCAGTATTTT. This gives the protein CASSWFRRRFTDTQYF.

This clonotype was seen at least ten times. The chain joins TRBV2 to TRBJ2-5, with D perhaps matching TRBD2 (6 bases). Germline assignment: CDR1 SNHLY and CDR2 FYNNEI. Trimming shortened V by 6 bases and J by 7 bases, and 18 bases separated the two germline ends. The CDR3 contains 14 residues. For the CDR3, the DNA is TGTGCCAGCAGGGAGGGATTTCTGGGCGCGACCCAGTACTTC. It encodes CASREGFLGATQYF.

There are many counts of this clonotype. J is TRBJ1-1 and V is TRBV5-1, with a weak D call TRBD1 (5 bases). V dropped 4 bases and J dropped 4 bases, with 11 bases sitting between them. Germline V CDR1 and CDR2: SGHRS, YFSETQ. The CDR3 contains 13 residues. The CDR3 region has the DNA TGCGCCAGCAGCGAGGGGAGTGTCACTGAAGCTTTCTTT. Translating it yields CASSEGSVTEAFF.

This clonotype was observed at least ten times. The chain uses TRBV5-1 and TRBJ2-3, with 10 bases identical to TRBD2. Trimming removed 0 bases from V and 3 bases from J; junction bases left unmatched: 4. The CDR3 is 16 amino acids. The germline V gene encodes CDR1 SGHRS and CDR2 YFSETQ. This CDR3 reads CASSLDLAGATDTQYF. DNA for the CDR3: TGCGCCAGCAGCTTGGACCTAGCGGGGGCAACAGATACGCAGTATTTT.

The chain uses TRBV4-1 and TRBJ1-5; tentative D call: TRBD1 (5 bases). Trimming removed 0 bases from V and 3 bases from J, with 9 bases in between. CDR3 length: 15 residues. CDR1 and CDR2 from the germline V gene are MGHRA and YSYEKL. CDR3 in amino acids: CASSQDGGVNQPQHF. The CDR3 DNA reads TGCGCCAGCAGCCAAGATGGGGGGGTCAATCAGCCCCAGCATTTT.

This clonotype turned up a few times. The V and J genes are TRBV7-7 and TRBJ2-1, with D tentatively TRBD1 (5 bases). The V gene lost 1 base and the J gene lost 7 bases, with 11 bases spanning the gap. Per the germline V gene, CDR1 is SSHAT and CDR2 is FNYEAQ (reference sequence). The CDR3 runs 14 residues. CDR3 residues: CASSLDGSGNEQFF. CDR3 nucleotide sequence: TGTGCCAGCAGCTTAGATGGGTCAGGGAATGAGCAGTTCTTC.

This clonotype has more than one count but fewer than ten. The genes are TRBV12-3 or TRBV12-4 and TRBJ1-6; TRBD1 matches 8 bases. The V and J ends lost 4 bases and 0 bases, in that order; junction bases with no gene match: 11. The CDR3 covers 19 residues. The CDR3 here is CASSSGTGPAGSYNSPLHF. For the CDR3, the DNA is TGTGCCAGCAGTTCGGGGACAGGTCCCGCCGGCTCCTATAATTCACCCCTCCACTTT.

This clonotype was seen at least ten times. The chain is built from TRBV6-5 and TRBJ1-1, with D perhaps TRBD1 (5 bases). Deletions cut 5 bases from V and 5 bases from J, with 9 bases between. Germline V gene lookup returns CDR1 MNHEY and CDR2 SVGAGI. The CDR3 sequence is 12 residues long. This CDR3 is CASSRQRTEAFF. The CDR3 DNA reads as TGTGCCAGCAGTCGACAGAGAACTGAAGCTTTCTTT.

This clonotype has more than one count but fewer than ten. The chain couples TRBV7-2 to TRBJ1-1, with a weak D call TRBD1 (5 bases). CDR1 is SGHTA, CDR2 FQGNSA, per germline. The CDR3 extends over 13 amino acids. V lost 7 bases, J lost 1 base, and 10 bases lay in between. The CDR3 DNA reads as TGTGCCAGCAACTCTGACAGGAACACTGAAGCTTTCTTT. Translation gives CASNSDRNTEAFF.

The V call is TRBV20-1, the J call TRBJ2-5, with 9 positions matching TRBD2. Germline-derived CDR1 and CDR2 are DFQATT and SNEGSKA (reference sequence). Trimming removed 0 bases from V and 0 bases from J; junction bases left unmatched: 2. This CDR3 has 15 residues. CDR3 in DNA: TGCAGTGCTAGAGATCCTAGCGGGGACCAAGAGACCCAGTACTTC. Translated, it gives CSARDPSGDQETQYF.

This chain connects TRBV6-2 or TRBV6-3 to TRBJ2-3; D gene ambiguous. CDR3 length: 14 residues. Germline assignment: CDR1 MNHEY and CDR2 SVGEGT. The CDR3: CATESDTSTDTQYF. The CDR3 DNA reads TGTGCGACCGAGAGTGATACTAGCACAGATACGCAGTATTTT.

This clonotype was observed at least ten times. J is TRBJ1-1 and V is TRBV5-6; D perhaps matches TRBD1 (5 bases). Germline CDR1 and CDR2: SGHDT and YYEEEE. Trimming cost V 2 bases and J 3 bases, with 11 bases left between them. This CDR3 contains 14 residues. CDR3 sequence reads: CASSFWGSDTEAFF. DNA of the CDR3: TGTGCCAGCAGCTTTTGGGGGAGTGACACTGAAGCTTTCTTT.

This clonotype was observed a handful of times. The chain employs TRBV6-1 and TRBJ2-1; D call uncertain. Germline CDR1 is MNHNS and CDR2 is SASEGT. The CDR3 consists of 13 residues. The V and J ends lost 8 bases and 7 bases respectively, with 15 bases between them. The CDR3 loop reads CASLLDLGNEQFF. The DNA of the CDR3 is TGTGCCAGCCTCCTTGACCTCGGGAATGAGCAGTTCTTC.

This rearrangement joins TRBV4-2 to TRBJ2-5, with D maybe TRBD2 (6 bases). The CDR3 covers 15 residues. V was cut by 4 bases and J by 2 bases, with 14 bases left in between. Germline V gene sequence: CDR1 LGHNA, CDR2 YNFKEQ. The CDR3 DNA reads TGTGCCAGCAGCCGAGGGGACTCCGAACAAGAGACCCAGTACTTC. Residues: CASSRGDSEQETQYF.